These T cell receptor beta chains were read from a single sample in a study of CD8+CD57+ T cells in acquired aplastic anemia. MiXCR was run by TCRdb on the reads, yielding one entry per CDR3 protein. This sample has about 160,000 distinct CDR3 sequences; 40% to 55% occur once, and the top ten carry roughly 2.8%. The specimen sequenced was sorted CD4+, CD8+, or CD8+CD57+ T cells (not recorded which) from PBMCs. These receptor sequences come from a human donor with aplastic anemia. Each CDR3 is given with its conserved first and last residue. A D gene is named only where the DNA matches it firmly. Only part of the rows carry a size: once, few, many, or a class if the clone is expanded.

CASTLGGNQPQHF | TGTGCCAGCACCCTGGGAGGCAATCAGCCCCAGCATTTT | TRBJ1-5 | NA | once | TRBV12-3/TRBV12-4
CASSSPGQGNREQYF | TGTGCCAGCAGCTCCCCGGGACAGGGAAACCGAGAGCAGTACTTC | TRBJ2-7 | TRBD1 | many | TRBV7-2
CASSGLDRGTQYF | TGTGCCAGCAGTGGCCTGGACAGGGGGACCCAGTACTTC | TRBJ2-5 | TRBD1 | NA | TRBV10-3
CASSLAPDLETQYF | TGTGCCAGCAGCTTAGCGCCGGATTTAGAGACCCAGTACTTC | TRBJ2-5 | NA | many | TRBV7-6
CASSTSGITGELFF | TGTGCCAGTAGTACTAGCGGGATTACCGGGGAGCTGTTTTTT | TRBJ2-2 | TRBD2 | many | TRBV19
CASSQGSYSYEQYF | TGCGCCAGCAGCCAAGGGTCCTACTCCTACGAGCAGTACTTC | TRBJ2-7 | NA | few | TRBV5-1
CATSDRRQGRGELFF | TGTGCCACCAGTGATCGACGACAGGGACGGGGGGAGCTGTTTTTT | TRBJ2-2 | TRBD1 | NA | TRBV24-1
CASNKGANSPLHF | TGTGCCAGCAATAAGGGGGCGAATTCACCCCTCCACTTT | TRBJ1-6 | TRBD1 | NA | TRBV12-3/TRBV12-4
CATSRDRGWGQFF | TGTGCCACCAGCAGAGACAGGGGTTGGGGGCAGTTCTTC | TRBJ2-1 | NA | NA | TRBV15
CASGLRTGLGYEQYF | TGTGCTAGTGGTTTGCGGACAGGGCTCGGCTACGAGCAGTACTTC | TRBJ2-7 | TRBD1 | NA | TRBV12-5
CASSYSGDGGEAFF | TGTGCCAGCAGTTACTCGGGGGACGGGGGTGAAGCTTTCTTT | TRBJ1-1 | NA | many | TRBV6-5
CASSSRTGTGLLEQYF | TGTGCCAGCAGCTCCCGTACCGGGACAGGCCTCCTGGAGCAGTACTTC | TRBJ2-7 | TRBD1 | many | TRBV6-1
CASSEWTPPADTQYF | TGCGCCAGCAGTGAGTGGACTCCCCCCGCCGATACGCAGTATTTT | TRBJ2-3 | NA | NA | TRBV10-1
CATGEIGSPLHF | TGTGCCACGGGGGAGATCGGTTCACCCCTCCACTTT | TRBJ1-6 | NA | once | TRBV10-3
CASSFSRLSGGNEQFF | TGTGCCAGCAGTTTTTCCCGACTATCGGGGGGGAATGAGCAGTTCTTC | TRBJ2-1 | TRBD2 | NA | TRBV25-1
CASSLKWTGGLYGDELYF | TGTGCCAGCAGCTTGAAGTGGACAGGGGGCTTATACGGAGACGAGCTGTACTTC | TRBJ2-7 | TRBD1 | NA | TRBV5-4
CASSTQGNRDMPYTF | TGTGCCAGCAGCACACAGGGAAACAGGGACATGCCGTACACCTTC | TRBJ1-2 | NA | NA | TRBV7-1
CSASPPGTSAGYADTQYF | TGCAGTGCTAGTCCGCCCGGGACTTCCGCAGGGTACGCAGATACGCAGTATTTT | TRBJ2-3 | NA | NA | TRBV20-1
CASSPMLYGYTF | TGTGCCAGCAGCCCCATGCTTTATGGCTACACCTTC | TRBJ1-2 | NA | NA | TRBV11-2
CASSMIILQPQHF | TGTGCCAGTAGTATGATTATACTTCAGCCCCAGCATTTT | TRBJ1-5 | NA | NA | TRBV19
CGRPAGHSYEQYF | TGTGGGAGGCCTGCGGGTCACTCCTACGAGCAGTACTTC | TRBJ2-7 | NA | NA | TRBV19
CASSEGSNTEAFF | TGTGCCAGCAGTGAAGGGTCGAACACTGAAGCTTTCTTT | TRBJ1-1 | NA | many | TRBV2
CASSLAGWGDERFF | TGTGCCAGCAGCCTAGCGGGGTGGGGCGATGAGCGGTTCTTC | TRBJ2-1 | TRBD2 | NA | TRBV9
CASSVNRGRTDTQYF | TGTGCCAGTAGTGTCAACAGGGGACGCACAGATACGCAGTATTTT | TRBJ2-3 | TRBD1 | NA | TRBV19
CASSPIVETQPQHF | TGTGCCAGCTCACCAATCGTAGAAACACAGCCCCAGCATTTT | TRBJ1-5 | NA | few | TRBV18
CASSLARVDYEQYF | TGTGCCAGCAGCTTAGCCAGGGTTGACTACGAGCAGTACTTC | TRBJ2-7 | NA | many | TRBV7-8
CSAPLAGGSETQYF | TGCAGTGCGCCCCTAGCGGGAGGGTCTGAGACCCAGTACTTC | TRBJ2-5 | TRBD2 | NA | TRBV20-1
CASSIVGKLFF | TGTGCCAGTAGTATTGTGGGGAAACTGTTTTTT | TRBJ1-4 | NA | NA | TRBV19
CSVRQGSYNEQFF | TGCAGCGTTCGACAGGGGTCCTACAATGAGCAGTTCTTC | TRBJ2-1 | TRBD1 | many | TRBV29-1
CASSYLGSYEQYF | TGTGCCAGCAGCTACCTCGGGAGTTACGAGCAGTACTTC | TRBJ2-7 | NA | many | TRBV11-3
CASSLSSGGLYNEQFF | TGTGCCAGCAGCTTATCTTCGGGAGGTCTATACAATGAGCAGTTCTTC | TRBJ2-1 | TRBD2 | NA | TRBV7-6
CASSPDRVAYSNQPQHF | TGTGCCAGCAGCCCGGACAGGGTCGCCTATAGCAATCAGCCCCAGCATTTT | TRBJ1-5 | TRBD1 | NA | TRBV11-2
CASGRQGTEAFF | TGTGCTAGTGGACGTCAGGGAACTGAAGCTTTCTTT | TRBJ1-1 | NA | NA | TRBV7-9
CASIRSGSLPLF | TGTGCCAGCATTCGGAGTGGGAGCCTCCCACTTTTT | TRBJ2-3 | NA | NA | TRBV2
CASSQGTVGYTF | TGTGCCAGCAGCCAAGGAACAGTTGGCTACACCTTC | TRBJ1-2 | NA | NA | TRBV4-2
CATSDFQGLSPYNEQFF | TGTGCCACCAGTGATTTTCAAGGTCTAAGCCCCTACAATGAGCAGTTCTTC | TRBJ2-1 | NA | NA | TRBV24-1
CATQDRGHSYEQYF | TGTGCCACCCAGGACAGGGGGCATTCCTACGAGCAGTACTTC | TRBJ2-7 | TRBD1 | many | TRBV6-1
CASSRRQGYNEQFF | TGTGCCAGCAGCCGTCGACAGGGGTACAATGAGCAGTTCTTC | TRBJ2-1 | TRBD1 | many | TRBV7-3
CASSYARVKRNEQFF | TGTGCCAGCAGTTACGCCAGGGTGAAACGCAATGAGCAGTTCTTC | TRBJ2-1 | NA | NA | TRBV6-2/TRBV6-3
CASSSAAGTSKTQYF | TGCGCCAGCAGCTCTGCGGCCGGGACAAGCAAGACCCAGTACTTC | TRBJ2-5 | NA | many | TRBV5-1
CASSTRGLEETQYF | TGTGCCAGCAGCACTAGAGGACTAGAGGAGACCCAGTACTTC | TRBJ2-5 | TRBD2 | once | TRBV11-2
CASSEGDKYEQYF | TGTGCCAGCAGTGAGGGGGATAAATACGAGCAGTACTTC | TRBJ2-7 | NA | NA | TRBV7-2
CAISVSGAQEKLFF | TGTGCCATCAGTGTATCAGGGGCCCAGGAAAAACTGTTTTTT | TRBJ1-4 | NA | NA | TRBV10-3
CAWSRGNYGYTF | TGTGCCTGGAGTCGTGGGAACTATGGCTACACCTTC | TRBJ1-2 | NA | NA | TRBV30